The 29 T cell receptor beta chains below were found in one sample sequenced in a study of pediatric ulcerative colitis. The rectum was sampled with one to two pinch biopsies at colonoscopy. The table came from immunoSEQ multiplex PCR; TCRdb's copy has only in-frame clones and leaves some out. The data show tens of thousands of clones, about 81% seen once. Sequenced material: gut tissue. These TCRs come from a boy younger than 18 with severe ulcerative colitis.

The rearrangement uses TRBV10-3 and TRBJ2-5; 12 bases agree with TRBD1. Germline-derived CDR1 and CDR2 are ENHRY and SYGVKD. CDR3 size: 13 residues. The ends lost 10 bases at V and 5 bases at J; junction bases unmatched: 5. This CDR3 is CATGTGGAETQYF. The CDR3 coding sequence is TGTGCCACCGGGACAGGGGGCGCGGAGACCCAGTACTTC.

The chain employs TRBV28 and TRBJ2-2, with TRBD2 matching over 7 bases. Germline V lookup: CDR1 MDHEN, CDR2 SYDVKM. The CDR3 has 16 residues. The V and J ends lost 7 bases and 5 bases, in that order; junction bases with no gene match: 13. CDR3 loop: CASTSMGGTRTGELFF. The CDR3 nucleotides are TGTGCCAGCACCTCGATGGGGGGGACCAGAACCGGGGAGCTGTTTTTT.

The chain carries TRBV5-1 and TRBJ1-1; D gene uncertain. This CDR3 has 14 amino acids. V gave up 0 bases and J gave up 2 bases, with 8 bases separating them. The germline V gene has CDR1 SGHRS and CDR2 YFSETQ. In DNA form, the CDR3 reads TGCGCCAGCAGCTTGGAAGGAGGAAACACTGAAGCTTTCTTT. Its protein is CASSLEGGNTEAFF.

This clone is a singleton in its sample. The chain carries TRBV5-4 and TRBJ2-7, with 7 bases fitting TRBD1. Germline trimming cut 3 bases from V and 1 base from J; bases unmatched to any gene: 1. CDR1 and CDR2 (germline): SGHNT, YYREEE (reference sequence). The CDR3 has 13 residues. The CDR3 spells CASSWDSSYEQYF. Here the CDR3 DNA reads TGTGCCAGCAGCTGGGACAGTTCCTACGAGCAGTACTTC.

The rearrangement links TRBV9 to TRBJ2-3; the match to TRBD1 covers 9 bases. The length of the CDR3 is 15 residues. Germline V gene sequence: CDR1 SGDLS, CDR2 YYNGEE. The junction had 7 bases not matched to a gene; V was cut back by 5 bases and J by 3 bases. The CDR3 nucleotides are TGTGCCAGCAGGGCGGAACAGGGGGCGACAGATACGCAGTATTTT. It yields the protein CASRAEQGATDTQYF.

The chain couples TRBV7-6 to TRBJ2-5, with TRBD2 matching 10 bases. Germline-derived CDR1 and CDR2 are SGHVS and FNYEAQ. The CDR3 is 16 amino acids. J lost 5 bases, V lost 2 bases, and 8 bases had no gene match. The CDR3 DNA sequence: TGTGCCAGCAGCTTACTTAGCGGGGGGCCGGGGGAGACCCAGTACTTC. Translated: CASSLLSGGPGETQYF.

This rearrangement joins TRBV6-1 to TRBJ1-6; TRBD1 agrees at 7 bases. The CDR3 sequence is 14 residues long. V was pared by 4 bases and J by 6 bases, with 3 bases of the junction left unmatched. Germline V gene sequence: CDR1 MNHNS, CDR2 SASEGT. CDR3 amino acids: CASSVRGANSPLHF. Here the CDR3 DNA reads TGTGCCAGCAGTGTCAGGGGGGCTAATTCACCCCTCCACTTT.

CDR3 residues: CASSYRGITEAFF. The CDR3 DNA reads as TGTGCCAGCAGTTACAGGGGGATCACTGAAGCTTTCTTT. V usage is TRBV6-5 and J usage is TRBJ1-1, with D possibly TRBD1 on 6 matching bases. Trimming took off 2 bases at V and 4 bases at J, with 8 bases between the two ends. The CDR3 is made up of 13 amino acids. Germline loops: CDR1 MNHEY, CDR2 SVGAGI.

CDR3 in amino acids: CASFGDTTNTGELFF. Written as DNA, the CDR3 is TGCGCCAGCTTCGGGGACACCACGAACACCGGGGAGCTGTTTTTT. This chain links TRBV5-1 with TRBJ2-2, with D possibly being TRBD1 (6 bases). Germline V CDR1 and CDR2: SGHRS, YFSETQ. The CDR3 spans 15 residues. Trimming stripped 7 bases from V and 0 bases from J, with 13 bases between.

J is TRBJ1-2 and V is TRBV7-2; 7 nucleotides match TRBD1. Germline CDR1 is SGHTA and CDR2 is FQGNSA. This CDR3 spans 17 amino acids. Unmatched junction bases numbered 18, after V lost 3 bases and J lost 8 bases. CDR3 in DNA: TGTGCCAGCAGCTTGGCCGGGGGTAGGGGGCCGACGGGCGGCTACACCTTC. This codes for CASSLAGGRGPTGGYTF.

CDR3: CASSPDNGEQYF. The CDR3 DNA sequence: TGCGCCAGCAGTCCGGACAATGGAGAGCAGTACTTC. The chain recombines TRBV5-1 with TRBJ2-7; the D gene is possibly TRBD1 (5 bases). The CDR3 extends over 12 amino acids. Germline loops: CDR1 SGHRS, CDR2 YFSETQ. V lost 5 bases and J lost 7, with 13 bases in between.

This clone appeared once. The chain combines TRBV5-1 with TRBJ1-2; D is undetermined. Trimming stripped 0 bases from V and 6 bases from J, with 15 bases between. CDR1 and CDR2 from the germline V gene are SGHRS and YFSETQ. The CDR3 totals 15 residues. In DNA form, the CDR3 reads TGCGCCAGCAGCTTGGATCCGGGCTCGCGTAATGGCTACACCTTC. Amino acid sequence: CASSLDPGSRNGYTF.

The V gene is TRBV5-1, the J gene TRBJ2-1; D not resolved. Germline V gene sequence: CDR1 SGHRS, CDR2 YFSETQ. The CDR3 is 15 amino acids. V lost 0 bases and J lost 2, with 9 bases in between. Here the CDR3 DNA reads TGCGCCAGCAGCTTGGTACCCGGCGCCTACAATGAGCAGTTCTTC. Encoded protein: CASSLVPGAYNEQFF.

The CDR3 sequence: CASSLDLTGELFF. CDR3 sequence (DNA): TGCGCCAGCAGCTTGGATCTGACCGGGGAGCTGTTTTTT. The genes are TRBV5-1 and TRBJ2-2, with no clear D. The CDR3 is made up of 13 amino acids. Germline V gives CDR1 SGHRS, CDR2 YFSETQ. V was clipped by 0 bases and J by 5 bases, with 5 bases between them. The whole variable domain, filled in from reference TRBV5-1 and TRBJ2-2, reads KAGVTQTPRYLIKTRGQQVTLSCSPISGHRSVSWYQQTPGQGLQFLFEYFSETQRNKGNFPGRFSGRQFSNSRSEMNVSTLELGDSALYLCASSLDLTGELFFGEGSRLTVL.

The rearrangement links TRBV5-1 to TRBJ2-7, with TRBD1 matching over 9 bases. Unmatched junction bases numbered 11, after V lost 4 bases and J lost 3 bases. The CDR3 extends over 16 amino acids. CDR1 and CDR2 (germline): SGHRS, YFSETQ. CDR3 in amino acids: CASSLRLGQGNYEQYF. The CDR3 DNA reads as TGCGCCAGCAGCCTGAGGTTGGGACAGGGAAACTACGAGCAGTACTTC.

The genes are TRBV28 and TRBJ2-5; TRBD1 or TRBD2 may be the D gene (5 bases each). The CDR3 is 16 amino acids. Germline CDR1 MDHEN, CDR2 SYDVKM. V lost 5 bases and J 0 bases, leaving 16 bases between the germline ends. Written as DNA, the CDR3 is TGTGCCAGCAGTCCGGCCGTTGGGGGAGACCAAGAGACCCAGTACTTC. This encodes CASSPAVGGDQETQYF. Combining the CDR3 with reference TRBV28 and TRBJ2-5 gives the whole variable domain DVKVTQSSRYLVKRTGEKVFLECVQDMDHENMFWYRQDPGLGLRLIYFSYDVKMKEKGDIPEGYSVSREKKERFSLILESASTNQTSMYLCASSPAVGGDQETQYFGPGTRLLVL.

The V call is TRBV19, the J call TRBJ1-3; D gene ambiguous. The CDR3 is 17 residues long. Trimming cost V 6 bases and J 1 base, with 19 bases left between them. The germline V gene has CDR1 LNHDA and CDR2 SQIVND (reference sequence). For the CDR3, the DNA is TGTGCCAGTAGAGTTCTGGTACCTGACATTTCTGGAAACACCATATATTTT. It is translated as CASRVLVPDISGNTIYF.

The chain carries TRBV28 and TRBJ1-4; possibly TRBD1 for D (5 bases). Germline V gene data show CDR1 as MDHEN and CDR2 as SYDVKM. The CDR3 totals 13 residues. V was trimmed by 3 bases and J by 7 bases, leaving 9 bases between them. The CDR3 reads CASSFGGGEKLFF. CDR3 DNA sequence: TGTGCCAGCAGTTTCGGGGGAGGTGAAAAACTGTTTTTT.

This sequence joins TRBV11-2 and TRBJ2-1, with 9 bases identical to TRBD2. V dropped 5 bases and J dropped 7; count of bases not matched to a gene: 12. Germline assignment: CDR1 SGHAT and CDR2 FQNNGV. This CDR3 region has 16 residues. CDR3 sequence: CASSQRGAGDRNEQFF. The CDR3 DNA reads as TGTGCCAGCAGCCAGCGGGGGGCAGGGGATAGGAATGAGCAGTTCTTC.

The rearrangement links TRBV2 to TRBJ1-1, with D possibly TRBD1 on 5 matching bases. Trimming cost V 8 bases and J 3 bases, with 19 bases left between them. This CDR3 has 15 residues. CDR1 and CDR2 (germline): SNHLY, FYNNEI. CDR3 bases: TGTGCCAGCCGACCAGGGCTACTTCCCGACACTGAAGCTTTCTTT. This codes for CASRPGLLPDTEAFF.

The rearrangement joins TRBV25-1 to TRBJ1-4, with a weak D call TRBD1 (5 bases). Germline CDR1 reads MGHDK; CDR2 reads SYGVNS. V was pared by 6 bases and J by 2 bases, with 7 bases between. There are 13 residues in the CDR3. DNA of the CDR3: TGTGCCAGCAGAGGGACCACTAATGAAAAACTGTTTTTT. It codes for CASRGTTNEKLFF.

This clone appeared once. The rearrangement uses TRBV7-7 and TRBJ2-7; 9 bases align to TRBD1. Germline CDR1 and CDR2: SSHAT and FNYEAQ (reference sequence). V was pared by 3 bases and J by 6 bases, with 3 bases of the junction left unmatched. The CDR3 has 13 residues. CDR3 sequence (DNA): TGTGCCAGCAGCTTTGACAGGGGGAGCGAGCAGTACTTC. Residues: CASSFDRGSEQYF.

The rearrangement uses TRBV29-1 and TRBJ2-3, with D perhaps matching TRBD1 or TRBD2 (5 bases each). The germline CDR1 and CDR2 sequences are SQVTM and ANQGSEA. The CDR3 consists of 13 residues. V lost 6 bases and J 3 bases, leaving 13 bases between the germline ends. The DNA for the CDR3 is TGCAGCGTCCAAAGGGGCGGGACAGATACGCAGTATTTT. This codes for CSVQRGGTDTQYF.

The rearrangement links TRBV18 to TRBJ1-1, with D possibly TRBD1 on 5 matching bases. Germline V gene sequence: CDR1 KGHSH, CDR2 LQKENI. The CDR3 runs 15 residues. The V and J ends lost 3 bases and 4 bases respectively, with 15 bases between them. The CDR3 here is CASSPMGGESTEAFF. The CDR3 DNA sequence: TGTGCCAGCTCACCCATGGGGGGGGAATCCACTGAAGCTTTCTTT.

The chain has TRBV7-9 and TRBJ1-5, with TRBD1 as a possible D gene (6 bases). This CDR3 comprises 13 residues. Germline loops: CDR1 SEHNR, CDR2 FQNEAQ (reference sequence). Trimming took 3 bases from V and 4 from J, leaving 7 bases between them. In DNA, the CDR3 is TGTGCCAGCAGCTTCACAGGGAATCAGCCCCAGCATTTT. This codes for CASSFTGNQPQHF.

This chain joins TRBV27 and TRBJ2-1; weak D call: TRBD2 (6 bases). This CDR3 region has 12 residues. V lost 5 bases and J 7 bases, leaving 9 bases between the germline ends. CDR1 MNHEY and CDR2 SMNVEV come from the germline V gene (reference sequence). The DNA of the CDR3 is TGTGCCAGCAGTATGGGGGGTAATGAGCAGTTCTTC. Translation gives CASSMGGNEQFF.

The chain carries TRBV18 and TRBJ1-3, with D hard to call. The germline V and J ends were trimmed by 3 bases and 0 bases, with 12 bases remaining between them. CDR1 is KGHSH, CDR2 LQKENI, per germline. CDR3 length: 16 amino acids. In DNA, the CDR3 is TGTGCCAGCTCACCGTTCTCCCAAAGCTCTGGAAACACCATATATTTT. Its protein is CASSPFSQSSGNTIYF.

The V call is TRBV4-1, the J call TRBJ1-5; tentative D call: TRBD1 (6 bases). The V gene lost 1 base and the J gene lost 5 bases, with 12 bases spanning the gap. This CDR3 region has 15 residues. CDR1 and CDR2 (germline): MGHRA, YSYEKL. In DNA form, the CDR3 reads TGCGCCAGCAGCCAAGGATCAGGGGCCGATCAGCCCCAGCATTTT. This codes for CASSQGSGADQPQHF.

This sequence joins TRBV9 and TRBJ2-3; D is uncertain. The CDR3 contains 12 residues. Trimming shortened V by 4 bases and J by 1 base, and 4 bases separated the two germline ends. Germline V lookup: CDR1 SGDLS, CDR2 YYNGEE. CDR3 DNA: TGTGCCAGCAGCCTCGGCACAGATACGCAGTATTTT. Amino acid sequence: CASSLGTDTQYF.